The 11 T cell receptor beta chains in this list originate from one sample, sequenced in a study of blood T cell repertoires in COVID-19. Measured with immunoSEQ multiplex PCR; TCRdb has only the in-frame clones, and not every one. The sample includes 120,000 to 150,000 clones, around 89% seen only once; the top ten take 2.5% to 3.5%. Sequenced sample: peripheral blood. The receptors stem from a woman aged 55-69 years with active COVID-19.

CDR3: CASSLSGGGGGELFF. CDR3 sequence (DNA): TGTGCCAGCAGCTTGTCGGGAGGGGGCGGCGGGGAGCTGTTTTTT. V usage is TRBV5-4 and J usage is TRBJ2-2; D may be TRBD2 (8 bases). Trimming took 1 base from V and 7 from J, leaving 14 bases between them. CDR1 is SGHNT, CDR2 YYREEE, per germline (reference sequence). The CDR3 length is 15 residues.

The chain has TRBV5-1 and TRBJ2-1; D is unclear. CDR3 length: 14 residues. Trimming removed 0 bases from V and 6 bases from J, with 10 bases in between. Germline CDR1 is SGHRS and CDR2 is YFSETQ. The CDR3, as DNA: TGCGCCAGCAGCTTGGCTCTAGGTTTCAATGAGCAGTTCTTC. It encodes CASSLALGFNEQFF. Using reference TRBV5-1 and TRBJ2-1 for the parts outside the CDR3, the full variable domain is KAGVTQTPRYLIKTRGQQVTLSCSPISGHRSVSWYQQTPGQGLQFLFEYFSETQRNKGNFPGRFSGRQFSNSRSEMNVSTLELGDSALYLCASSLALGFNEQFFGPGTRLTVL.

This clone was detected only once. The rearrangement uses TRBV18 and TRBJ1-2; the D gene is possibly TRBD1 (5 bases). CDR3 length equals 13 residues. CDR1 is KGHSH, CDR2 LQKENI, per germline. The V end was cut by 4 bases, the J end by 3 bases, with 9 bases between. The CDR3 DNA reads TGTGCCAGCTCACAAACGACAGACTATGGCTACACCTTC. Translating gives CASSQTTDYGYTF.

This chain joins TRBV28 and TRBJ1-6, with 9 nucleotides matching TRBD1. The CDR3 totals 15 residues. The germline V gene encodes CDR1 MDHEN and CDR2 SYDVKM. Germline trimming cut 2 bases from V and 9 bases from J; bases unmatched to any gene: 5. In DNA form, the CDR3 reads TGTGCCAGCAGTTTAGACAGGGGGATAGGTTCACCCCTCCACTTT. It translates to CASSLDRGIGSPLHF.

The chain couples TRBV24-1 to TRBJ2-3, with TRBD1 matching over 9 bases. The germline V gene has CDR1 KGHDR and CDR2 SFDVKD. V shed 1 base, J shed 3 bases, and the junction held 1 base outside the gene matches. CDR3 size: 15 residues. CDR3 amino acids: CATSDFGTGTDTQYF. The CDR3 nucleotides are TGTGCCACCAGTGATTTCGGGACAGGGACAGATACGCAGTATTTT.

The chain couples TRBV28 to TRBJ1-3; D is unresolved. CDR1 and CDR2 (germline): MDHEN, SYDVKM. The ends were cut back, 2 bases at V and 4 bases at J, with 6 bases in the middle. The CDR3 runs 13 residues. The chain's CDR3 is CASSLVVGNTIYF. CDR3 bases: TGTGCCAGCAGTTTAGTAGTCGGAAACACCATATATTTT.

The chain links TRBV5-6 to TRBJ2-5; 8 bases map to TRBD1. The CDR3 has 15 amino acids. Looked up from germline, CDR1 is SGHDT and CDR2 is YYEEEE. The ends lost 4 bases at V and 6 bases at J; junction bases unmatched: 11. This CDR3 reads CASSSDRGWGQTQYF. CDR3 nucleotide sequence: TGTGCCAGCAGCAGCGACAGGGGATGGGGACAGACCCAGTACTTC.

This clone has only a few counts. The chain joins TRBV4-2 to TRBJ1-1, with D unresolved. The CDR3 sequence is 12 residues long. In germline, CDR1 is LGHNA, CDR2 YNFKEQ. Trimming pared 0 bases from V and 11 bases from J, leaving 10 bases between. The CDR3 loop reads CASSQDRAPAFF. In nucleotides, the CDR3 is TGTGCCAGCAGCCAAGACCGAGCGCCGGCTTTCTTT.

This CDR3 reads CASSVGGSSATGELFF. CDR3 nucleotide sequence: TGTGCCAGCAGCGTAGGCGGGAGTTCGGCGACCGGGGAGCTGTTTTTT. The J gene is TRBJ2-2, the V gene TRBV9, with 7 bases matching TRBD2. Germline V gene lookup returns CDR1 SGDLS and CDR2 YYNGEE. The length of the CDR3 is 16 residues. The trim removed 0 bases at V and 5 bases at J, leaving 7 bases unmatched.

The rearrangement joins TRBV19 to TRBJ2-6; 7 bases are a match to TRBD1. The CDR3 is 17 amino acids. V shed 6 bases, J shed 0 bases, and the junction held 8 bases outside the gene matches. Germline lookup yields CDR1 LNHDA and CDR2 SQIVND (reference sequence). This CDR3 is CASRGGAATSGANVLTF. The CDR3 DNA is TGTGCCAGTAGAGGGGGCGCGGCAACCTCTGGGGCCAACGTCCTGACTTTC.

The V and J genes are TRBV27 and TRBJ2-7; 10 positions agree with TRBD2. The CDR3 totals 16 residues. The ends lost 5 bases at V and 2 bases at J; junction bases unmatched: 9. Germline values: CDR1 MNHEY, CDR2 SMNVEV (reference sequence). CDR3 bases: TGTGCCAGCAGTCAGCAGGCGAGCGGGGGGGCCTACGAGCAGTACTTC. It yields the protein CASSQQASGGAYEQYF.